This T cell receptor (beta chain) was captured by sequencing in a study of PD-1 blockade in classical Hodgkin lymphoma. Notes on the study in general: Individuals who commenced nivolumab within less than 1 year of ASCT were excluded. Compared with baseline, CD4+ but not CD8+ TCR diversity had risen significantly by C4D1. Still unresolved is the cause of the repertoire differences, which may be disease activity or prior therapy.

Time point meaning: cycle 4 day 1 (C4D1), after five to seven weeks of nivolumab. Every patient experienced relapse after autologous stem cell transplantation, and brentuximab vedotin exposure varied. Researchers report purifying CD4+ T cells from thawed PBMCs by magnetic negative selection. Notes on this clone: The antigen remains undetermined.

Measured with immunoSEQ multiplex PCR; TCRdb has only the in-frame clones, and not every one. Among 34,000 or so clones listed, about 93% were seen once. CDR3 length equals 16 residues. Germline V lookup: CDR1 SGHRS, CDR2 YFSETQ. V lost 0 bases to trimming and J lost 4 bases; unmatched junction nucleotides: 2. The V call is TRBV5-1, the J call TRBJ2-1; the match to TRBD2 covers 12 bases. The sequence was obtained from a human donor with classical Hodgkin lymphoma. The sequences come from CD4+ T cells from blood, collected before the fourth cycle of nivolumab. The CDR3: CASSLVLAGGYNEQFF. The DNA for the CDR3 is TGCGCCAGCAGCTTGGTTCTAGCGGGAGGGTACAATGAGCAGTTCTTC.